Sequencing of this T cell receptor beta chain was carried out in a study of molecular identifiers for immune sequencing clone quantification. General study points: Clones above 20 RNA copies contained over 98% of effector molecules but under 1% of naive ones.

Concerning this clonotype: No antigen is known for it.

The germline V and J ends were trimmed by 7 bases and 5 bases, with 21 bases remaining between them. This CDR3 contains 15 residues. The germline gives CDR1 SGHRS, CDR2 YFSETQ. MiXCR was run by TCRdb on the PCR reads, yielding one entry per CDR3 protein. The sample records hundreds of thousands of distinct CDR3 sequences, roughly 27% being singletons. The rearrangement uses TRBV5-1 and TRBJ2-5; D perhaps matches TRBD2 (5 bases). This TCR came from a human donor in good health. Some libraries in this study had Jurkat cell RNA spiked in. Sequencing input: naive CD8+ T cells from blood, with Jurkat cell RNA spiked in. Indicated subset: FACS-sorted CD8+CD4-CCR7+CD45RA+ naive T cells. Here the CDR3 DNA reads TGCGCCAGCTGCGTACTGGACTCGATGAGGGAGACCCAGTACTTC. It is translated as CASCVLDSMRETQYF.